The clone carrying this T cell receptor (beta chain) was observed at least ten times. Its antigen is not known. TCRdb itself ran the multiplex PCR reads through MiXCR, one entry per CDR3 protein. The table lists 150,000 to 200,000 distinct CDR3 sequences, 30% to 35% of them singletons, with around 4.5% in the top ten. Trimming pared 5 bases from V and 5 bases from J, leaving 13 bases between. CDR3 length equals 14 residues. Germline-derived CDR1 and CDR2 are MDHEN and SYDVKM. The lymph nodes were axillary draining lymph nodes from breast cancer patients. The data stem from a study of breast tumors, draining lymph nodes, adjacent tissues. General study points: Tumor repertoires ranked between lymph nodes and nontumor tissue in diversity, with V and J gene preferences.

The clonotype was recovered from a female donor with breast cancer. Some clones in this sample may be carry-over from other donors' samples. The chain has TRBV28 and TRBJ1-5; a weak D match, TRBD1 (6 bases). Source material: axillary lymph node tissue. The CDR3 is CASSVQGYHQPQHF. DNA of the CDR3: TGTGCCAGCAGTGTACAGGGCTACCATCAGCCCCAGCATTTT. Filled out from reference TRBV28 and TRBJ1-5, the complete variable domain reads DVKVTQSSRYLVKRTGEKVFLECVQDMDHENMFWYRQDPGLGLRLIYFSYDVKMKEKGDIPEGYSVSREKKERFSLILESASTNQTSMYLCASSVQGYHQPQHFGDGTRLSIL.